The rows below give T cell receptor beta chains drawn from one sample of a study of CD8+ T cells in alopecia areata. TCRdb keeps only in-frame clones here, not all; method: immunoSEQ multiplex PCR. Of about 200,000 clones listed, about 58% are singletons. Sequencing used CD4+ T cells sorted from blood, obtained at week 4, from a patient treated with tofacitinib. The receptors originated from a human donor with alopecia areata. Both conserved end residues are part of each CDR3. The D gene is left open where the match is weak. Clone size, where shown, is once, few, many, or a class for clones that have expanded.

V: TRBV5-1
D: -
length: 15
size: -
J: TRBJ1-1
CDR3: CASSLSGGVGTEAFF
DNA: TGCGCCAGCAGCTTGAGCGGGGGAGTTGGCACTGAAGCTTTCTTT

V: TRBV5-1
D: TRBD1
length: 17
size: -
J: TRBJ2-7
CDR3: CASSLPLDRDWENEQYF
DNA: TGCGCCAGCAGCTTACCTTTGGACAGGGACTGGGAAAACGAGCAGTACTTC

V: TRBV2
D: -
length: 13
size: -
J: TRBJ1-5
CDR3: CASSEARVEPQHF
DNA: TGTGCCAGCAGTGAAGCCAGGGTAGAGCCCCAGCATTTT

V: TRBV4-3
D: TRBD2
length: 18
size: few
J: TRBJ2-3
CDR3: CASSQDLTLAGVIDTQYF
DNA: TGCGCCAGCAGCCAAGATCTCACGTTAGCGGGGGTTATAGATACGCAGTATTTT

V: TRBV9
D: -
length: 14
size: -
J: TRBJ2-3
CDR3: CASSADGGAGTQYF
DNA: TGTGCCAGCAGCGCGGATGGGGGGGCAGGAACGCAGTATTTT

V: TRBV15
D: -
length: 16
size: -
J: TRBJ1-2
CDR3: CATSRPPPGGGGGYTF
DNA: TGTGCCACCAGCAGACCGCCGCCGGGGGGTGGAGGTGGCTACACCTTC

V: TRBV19
D: -
length: 15
size: -
J: TRBJ1-2
CDR3: CASSNPGNIPYGYTF
DNA: TGTGCCAGTAGTAATCCGGGGAACATCCCCTATGGCTACACCTTC

V: TRBV29-1
D: -
length: 13
size: -
J: TRBJ2-7
CDR3: CSPYQTQGREQYF
DNA: TGCAGCCCATACCAAACACAGGGAAGGGAGCAGTACTTC

V: TRBV30
D: -
length: 13
size: -
J: TRBJ2-7
CDR3: CAWSVEGFGEQYF
DNA: TGTGCCTGGAGTGTTGAGGGGTTTGGGGAGCAGTACTTC

V: TRBV10-3
D: -
length: 13
size: few
J: TRBJ1-2
CDR3: CAISEGRSWGYTF
DNA: TGTGCCATCAGTGAAGGGCGGAGCTGGGGCTACACCTTC

V: TRBV2
D: TRBD1
length: 14
size: -
J: TRBJ1-2
CDR3: CASTNGQGLYGYTF
DNA: TGTGCCAGCACCAACGGACAGGGACTTTATGGCTACACCTTC

V: TRBV20-1
D: -
length: 11
size: -
J: TRBJ1-1
CDR3: CSADGEHTTFF
DNA: TGCAGTGCTGACGGGGAGCATACGACTTTCTTT

V: TRBV30
D: -
length: 15
size: -
J: TRBJ1-1
CDR3: CAWSVSRVGNTEAFF
DNA: TGTGCCTGGAGTGTAAGCAGGGTCGGGAACACTGAAGCTTTCTTT

V: TRBV29-1
D: -
length: 13
size: -
J: TRBJ2-5
CDR3: CSVREVAEETQYF
DNA: TGCAGCGTTCGGGAAGTAGCGGAAGAGACCCAGTACTTC

V: TRBV7-3
D: -
length: 13
size: once
J: TRBJ1-1
CDR3: CASSPQANTEAFF
DNA: TGTGCCAGCAGCCCACAGGCGAACACTGAAGCTTTCTTT

V: TRBV30
D: TRBD1
length: 15
size: -
J: TRBJ2-7
CDR3: CAWSVGGTVNYEQYF
DNA: TGTGCCTGGAGTGTTGGTGGGACAGTAAACTACGAGCAGTACTTC

V: TRBV5-1
D: TRBD2
length: 14
size: -
J: TRBJ2-1
CDR3: CASSFRGGRNEQFF
DNA: TGCGCCAGCAGCTTTAGGGGAGGGAGGAATGAGCAGTTCTTC

V: TRBV6-5
D: -
length: 14
size: -
J: TRBJ2-7
CDR3: CASSYSWRSYEQYF
DNA: TGTGCCAGCAGTTACTCATGGAGGTCCTACGAGCAGTACTTC

V: TRBV29-1
D: -
length: 12
size: -
J: TRBJ1-4
CDR3: CSAGSWGEKLFF
DNA: TGCAGCGCTGGTTCCTGGGGAGAAAAACTGTTTTTT

V: TRBV29-1
D: -
length: 11
size: -
J: TRBJ2-1
CDR3: CSVVNLGEQFF
DNA: TGCAGCGTTGTAAACTTGGGTGAGCAGTTCTTC

V: TRBV30
D: -
length: 14
size: -
J: TRBJ1-2
CDR3: CAWSRDTENYGYTF
DNA: TGTGCCTGGAGTCGGGACACCGAGAACTATGGCTACACCTTC

V: TRBV5-1
D: -
length: 13
size: -
J: TRBJ1-2
CDR3: CASRVGPNYGYTF
DNA: TGCGCCAGCAGAGTAGGACCCAACTATGGCTACACCTTC

V: TRBV29-1
D: -
length: 12
size: -
J: TRBJ1-1
CDR3: CSARQVNTEAFF
DNA: TGCAGCGCTAGACAGGTGAACACTGAAGCTTTCTTT

V: TRBV29-1
D: -
length: 13
size: -
J: TRBJ2-3
CDR3: CSVERTEGDTQYF
DNA: TGCAGCGTTGAGAGGACAGAAGGGGATACGCAGTATTTT

V: TRBV30
D: -
length: 14
size: -
J: TRBJ1-1
CDR3: CAWSPGPKNTEAFF
DNA: TGTGCCTGGAGTCCGGGCCCCAAGAACACTGAAGCTTTCTTT

V: TRBV5-4
D: -
length: 13
size: -
J: TRBJ1-2
CDR3: CASSLESMYGYTF
DNA: TGTGCCAGCAGCTTGGAATCCATGTATGGCTACACCTTC

V: TRBV30
D: TRBD1
length: 15
size: -
J: TRBJ1-5
CDR3: CAWSPQTGANQPQHF
DNA: TGTGCCTGGAGTCCTCAGACAGGGGCCAATCAGCCCCAGCATTTT

V: TRBV25-1
D: -
length: 11
size: few
J: TRBJ2-7
CDR3: CASRGTGWQYF
DNA: TGTGCCAGCAGAGGAACAGGGTGGCAGTACTTC

V: TRBV5-6
D: -
length: 11
size: -
J: TRBJ1-2
CDR3: CASSLEVGYTF
DNA: TGTGCCAGCAGCTTGGAAGTAGGCTACACCTTC

V: TRBV5-1
D: -
length: 12
size: -
J: TRBJ2-1
CDR3: CASSLGESEQFF
DNA: TGCGCCAGCAGCTTGGGGGAATCCGAGCAGTTCTTC

V: TRBV6-5
D: -
length: 12
size: -
J: TRBJ2-3
CDR3: CASSSSLSTQYF
DNA: TGTGCCAGCAGTTCCTCCCTGTCGACGCAGTATTTT

V: TRBV7-3
D: -
length: 13
size: few
J: TRBJ1-2
CDR3: CASSSTASGGYTF
DNA: TGTGCCAGCAGCTCGACGGCGAGTGGCGGCTACACCTTC

V: TRBV4-3
D: -
length: 13
size: -
J: TRBJ1-1
CDR3: CASSQAGNTEAFF
DNA: TGCGCCAGCAGCCAAGCGGGAAACACTGAAGCTTTCTTT

V: TRBV15
D: -
length: 17
size: -
J: TRBJ2-6
CDR3: CATSRDQRTAGANVLTF
DNA: TGTGCCACCAGCAGAGATCAGAGGACAGCTGGGGCCAACGTCCTGACTTTC

V: TRBV20-1
D: -
length: 10
size: -
J: TRBJ1-4
CDR3: CSAKNEKLFF
DNA: TGCAGTGCTAAGAATGAAAAACTGTTTTTT

V: TRBV12-5
D: -
length: 13
size: few
J: TRBJ2-2
CDR3: CASNRDNTGELFF
DNA: TGTGCTAGCAACCGGGACAACACCGGGGAGCTGTTTTTT

V: TRBV11-2
D: TRBD1
length: 15
size: -
J: TRBJ2-7
CDR3: CASTPKGGQAYEQYF
DNA: TGTGCCAGCACCCCCAAGGGGGGACAGGCCTACGAGCAGTACTTC

V: TRBV18
D: -
length: 13
size: once
J: TRBJ1-2
CDR3: CASSPTRSEGYTF
DNA: TGTGCCAGCTCCCCGACCCGTTCTGAGGGCTACACCTTC

V: TRBV30
D: -
length: 13
size: -
J: TRBJ1-2
CDR3: CAWSGDSRGGYTF
DNA: TGTGCCTGGAGCGGGGACTCCAGAGGTGGCTACACCTTC

V: TRBV4-3
D: -
length: 15
size: -
J: TRBJ1-1
CDR3: CASSQGISMNTEAFF
DNA: TGCGCCAGCAGCCAAGGGATTTCTATGAACACTGAAGCTTTCTTT

V: TRBV27
D: -
length: 16
size: -
J: TRBJ2-3
CDR3: CASSLSLGRGTDTQYF
DNA: TGTGCCAGCAGTTTATCGTTGGGTCGGGGGACAGATACGCAGTATTTT

V: TRBV30
D: -
length: 13
size: -
J: TRBJ2-1
CDR3: CAWNRASYNEQFF
DNA: TGTGCCTGGAACAGGGCCTCCTACAATGAGCAGTTCTTC

V: TRBV13
D: -
length: 15
size: few
J: TRBJ2-7
CDR3: CASSSNRYSSYEQYF
DNA: TGTGCCAGCAGCTCTAACAGGTACAGCTCCTACGAGCAGTACTTC

V: TRBV11-1
D: -
length: 13
size: few
J: TRBJ2-2
CDR3: CASSPGFAGELFF
DNA: TGTGCCAGCAGCCCAGGGTTTGCCGGGGAGCTGTTTTTT

V: TRBV7-8
D: -
length: 13
size: -
J: TRBJ1-4
CDR3: CASSPTRREKLFF
DNA: TGTGCCAGCAGCCCAACGAGGAGGGAAAAACTGTTTTTT

V: TRBV29-1
D: -
length: 13
size: -
J: TRBJ2-4
CDR3: CSVEGRAKNIQYF
DNA: TGCAGCGTTGAGGGCAGGGCAAAAAACATTCAGTACTTC

V: TRBV5-4
D: -
length: 13
size: -
J: TRBJ2-3
CDR3: CASSPLSTDTQYF
DNA: TGTGCCAGCAGTCCACTAAGCACAGATACGCAGTATTTT

V: TRBV7-2
D: -
length: 14
size: -
J: TRBJ2-4
CDR3: CASSLAPGQNIQYF
DNA: TGTGCCAGCAGCTTAGCGCCGGGCCAAAACATTCAGTACTTC